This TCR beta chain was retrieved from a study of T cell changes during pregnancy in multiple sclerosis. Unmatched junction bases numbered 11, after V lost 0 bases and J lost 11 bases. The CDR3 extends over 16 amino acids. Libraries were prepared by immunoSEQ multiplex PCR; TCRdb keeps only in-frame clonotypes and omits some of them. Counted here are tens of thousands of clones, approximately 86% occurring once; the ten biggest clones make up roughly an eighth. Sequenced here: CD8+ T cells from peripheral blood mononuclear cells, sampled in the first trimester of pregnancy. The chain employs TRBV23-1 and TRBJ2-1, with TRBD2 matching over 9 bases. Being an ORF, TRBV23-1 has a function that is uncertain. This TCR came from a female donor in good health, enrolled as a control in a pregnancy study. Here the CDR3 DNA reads TGCGCCAGCAGTCAATCTAGGAAGGGACTAGCCGAACAGCAGTTCTTC. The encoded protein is CASSQSRKGLAEQQFF.